The 29 T cell receptor beta chains below were found in one sample sequenced in a study of blood T cell repertoires in COVID-19. Here immunoSEQ multiplex PCR was the method, and the copy in TCRdb shows in-frame clones only, minus some. Here the sample spans hundreds of thousands of clones, under 90% being singletons. Specimen: peripheral blood. All receptors derive from a woman aged 25 to 45 with COVID-19, enrolled during active disease.

J is TRBJ2-5 and V is TRBV27; perhaps TRBD2 as D (5 bases). This CDR3 has 14 amino acids. Per germline, CDR1 MNHEY and CDR2 SMNVEV (reference sequence). V was pared by 3 bases and J by 2 bases, with 10 bases between. This CDR3 is CASSLVGGQETQYF. The CDR3 nucleotides are TGTGCCAGCAGTTTGGTCGGAGGACAAGAGACCCAGTACTTC.

The rearrangement joins TRBV27 to TRBJ2-2; 7 bases are a match to TRBD2. Germline V gene data show CDR1 as MNHEY and CDR2 as SMNVEV (reference sequence). J lost 13 bases, V lost 2 bases, and 7 bases had no gene match. The CDR3 sequence is 13 residues long. This CDR3 reads CASSLRPGGGLFF. DNA for the CDR3: TGTGCCAGCAGTTTACGCCCGGGGGGAGGGCTGTTTTTT.

The chain links TRBV7-9 to TRBJ2-7; 7 positions match TRBD2. CDR1 is SEHNR and CDR2 is FQNEAQ in the germline V gene (reference sequence). The CDR3 is 14 amino acids. Losses at the gene ends were 4 bases for V and 3 bases for J; bases not matched to a gene: 6. CDR3 loop: CASSSRTSNYEQYF. The CDR3 DNA reads TGTGCCAGCAGCTCCCGGACTAGTAACTACGAGCAGTACTTC.

This clone has a single count. V is TRBV24-1 and J is TRBJ2-5; tentative D call: TRBD1 (6 bases). This CDR3 has 11 amino acids. Germline assignment: CDR1 KGHDR and CDR2 SFDVKD. V dropped 6 bases and J dropped 12 bases, with 13 bases sitting between them. CDR3 sequence (DNA): TGTGCCACCAGTCTCTTGGGACAAAAGTACTTC. Its translation: CATSLLGQKYF.

The V gene is TRBV5-1, the J gene TRBJ1-1, with D possibly TRBD1 on 6 matching bases. Trimming took 3 bases from V and 0 from J, leaving 12 bases between them. This CDR3 has 15 residues. Germline CDR1 SGHRS, CDR2 YFSETQ. The CDR3: CASSSTGTLNTEAFF. In DNA form, the CDR3 reads TGCGCCAGCAGCTCTACAGGGACCCTGAACACTGAAGCTTTCTTT. The whole variable domain, remainder taken from reference TRBV5-1 and TRBJ1-1, is KAGVTQTPRYLIKTRGQQVTLSCSPISGHRSVSWYQQTPGQGLQFLFEYFSETQRNKGNFPGRFSGRQFSNSRSEMNVSTLELGDSALYLCASSSTGTLNTEAFFGQGTRLTVV.

DNA of the CDR3: TGTGCCAGCAGTTTCAGGCGGGGGGCCCAAAACATTCAGTACTTC. The encoded protein is CASSFRRGAQNIQYF. V usage is TRBV6-2 or TRBV6-3 and J usage is TRBJ2-4, with 8 bases lining up with TRBD2. The V gene end was trimmed by 4 bases and the J gene end by 5 bases; junction bases not matched to a gene: 7. In germline, CDR1 is MNHEY, CDR2 SVGEGT. This CDR3 region has 15 residues.

V and J are TRBV6-5 and TRBJ2-2; maybe TRBD2 (6 bases). V dropped 3 bases and J dropped 6 bases, with 14 bases sitting between them. This CDR3 region has 15 residues. Germline lookup yields CDR1 MNHEY and CDR2 SVGAGI. The CDR3 coding sequence is TGTGCCAGCAGTTATAGCGAGGAGGGCGCCGGGGAGCTGTTTTTT. Translating it yields CASSYSEEGAGELFF.

J is TRBJ1-6 and V is TRBV21-1; the table calls TRBD1, which could not be checked here. TRBV21-1 is reported as a pseudogene. The CDR3 spans 14 residues. The CDR3 DNA is TGTGCCAGCAGCTCCCGGGACAAACATTCACCCCTCCACTTT. It translates to CASSSRDKHSPLHF.

The chain carries TRBV21-1 and TRBJ2-5; whether TRBD1, the table's D call, matches the DNA was not checked. TRBV21-1 is a pseudogene locus. This CDR3 is 15 amino acids long. The CDR3 reads CASSHFGQGQETQYF. The DNA of the CDR3 is TGTGCCAGCAGCCATTTCGGACAAGGGCAAGAGACCCAGTACTTC.

In this sample, this clone turned up once. The chain links TRBV6-1 to TRBJ2-7; 8 bases are shared with TRBD1. Germline CDR1 MNHNS, CDR2 SASEGT. CDR3 length: 17 residues. The ends lost 4 bases at V and 3 bases at J; junction bases unmatched: 14. CDR3 nucleotides: TGTGCCAGCAGTGTTGGCCCAGGGACAGGCCCGGGCTACGAGCAGTACTTC. Its translation is CASSVGPGTGPGYEQYF.

The chain employs TRBV5-1 and TRBJ2-3; D ambiguous. V was shortened by 4 bases and J by 5 bases, with 11 bases between the two germline ends. This CDR3 comprises 13 residues. Germline V gene sequence: CDR1 SGHRS, CDR2 YFSETQ. CDR3 DNA sequence: TGCGCCAGCAGCCCAGCGACCGGAGATACGCAGTATTTT. Protein: CASSPATGDTQYF. Full variable domain (remainder filled in from reference TRBV5-1 and TRBJ2-3): KAGVTQTPRYLIKTRGQQVTLSCSPISGHRSVSWYQQTPGQGLQFLFEYFSETQRNKGNFPGRFSGRQFSNSRSEMNVSTLELGDSALYLCASSPATGDTQYFGPGTRLTVL.

J is TRBJ1-2 and V is TRBV28; 10 positions agree with TRBD1. V lost 6 bases to trimming and J lost 3 bases; unmatched junction nucleotides: 7. Germline CDR1 MDHEN, CDR2 SYDVKM. The CDR3 has 15 amino acids. Here the CDR3 DNA reads TGTGCCAGCAGCCGTCCCGGGACAGGGGACTATGGCTACACCTTC. This gives the protein CASSRPGTGDYGYTF.

The genes are TRBV11-1 and TRBJ1-2; 9 nucleotides agree with TRBD1. Germline V gives CDR1 SGHAT, CDR2 FQDESV (reference sequence). With V trimmed by 5 bases and J by 8 bases, 9 bases remained unmatched. The CDR3 has 14 amino acids. The chain's CDR3 is CASSAQGATGGYTF. DNA of the CDR3: TGTGCCAGCAGCGCACAGGGGGCGACGGGCGGCTACACCTTC.

This chain uses TRBV25-1 with TRBJ1-1; D unclear. Germline-derived CDR1 and CDR2 are MGHDK and SYGVNS. Trimming took off 7 bases at V and 2 bases at J, with 11 bases between the two ends. The CDR3 contains 13 residues. The CDR3 reads CASTTSVNTEAFF. The CDR3 DNA reads as TGTGCCAGCACTACCAGCGTAAACACTGAAGCTTTCTTT.

The chain is built from TRBV19 and TRBJ1-1, with D uncertain. Germline V CDR1 and CDR2: LNHDA, SQIVND (reference sequence). This CDR3 region has 13 residues. The V and J ends lost 5 bases and 0 bases respectively, with 7 bases between them. As DNA, the CDR3 is TGTGCCAGTAGTTCGGGGATGAACACTGAAGCTTTCTTT. Translated, it gives CASSSGMNTEAFF.

The chain uses TRBV2 and TRBJ2-3; TRBD2 agrees at 16 bases. Trimming cost V 6 bases and J 7 bases; bases outside gene matches: 13. The CDR3 extends over 18 amino acids. Per germline, CDR1 SNHLY and CDR2 FYNNEI. In DNA, the CDR3 is TGTGCCAGCAGAGTGGGGACTAGCGGGGGGGCCGTTTTGAATACGCAGTATTTT. As protein: CASRVGTSGGAVLNTQYF.

The sample holds a few counts of this clone. The rearrangement joins TRBV4-2 to TRBJ2-1; TRBD2 agrees at 9 bases. This CDR3 contains 15 residues. Germline loops: CDR1 LGHNA, CDR2 YNFKEQ. Trimming at V came to 9 bases and at J to 1 base, leaving 7 bases not matched to a gene. The CDR3 spells CASQKTSGSYNEQFF. Here the CDR3 DNA reads TGTGCCAGTCAAAAAACTAGCGGGTCCTACAATGAGCAGTTCTTC.

This clone has just a few counts. The CDR3 loop is CASSATGHGNTIYF. CDR3 coding DNA: TGTGCCAGCTCAGCAACAGGCCACGGAAACACCATATATTTT. This chain connects TRBV18 to TRBJ1-3; maybe TRBD1 (5 bases). The CDR3 contains 14 residues. V was shortened by 5 bases and J by 4 bases, with 12 bases between the two germline ends. Germline assignment: CDR1 KGHSH and CDR2 LQKENI.

V and J are TRBV14 and TRBJ1-1; the D is unclear. CDR1 and CDR2 from the germline V gene are SGHDN and FVKESK. The germline V and J ends were trimmed by 1 base and 10 bases, with 7 bases remaining between them. This CDR3 is 11 amino acids long. The CDR3 DNA reads TGTGCCAGCAGCCAAGGAGGTGGAGCTTTCTTT. Its translation: CASSQGGGAFF.

This chain uses TRBV7-9 with TRBJ2-5, with D perhaps TRBD2 (6 bases). The germline V gene encodes CDR1 SEHNR and CDR2 FQNEAQ (reference sequence). The CDR3 is 16 residues long. V gave up 5 bases and J gave up 4 bases, with 20 bases separating them. The CDR3 protein is CASSTSSGAGGETQYF. The CDR3 bases are TGTGCCAGCAGCACCTCCTCAGGAGCGGGCGGAGAGACCCAGTACTTC.

The chain employs TRBV29-1 and TRBJ1-4; perhaps TRBD1 as D (5 bases). The CDR3 has 12 amino acids. CDR1 is SQVTM, CDR2 ANQGSEA, per germline. V lost 7 bases, J lost 6 bases, and 12 bases lay in between. CDR3 loop: CSGRGVDEKLFF. The CDR3 region has the DNA TGCAGCGGGAGGGGCGTTGATGAAAAACTGTTTTTT.

V is TRBV7-9 and J is TRBJ1-1; no definite D call. This CDR3 comprises 14 residues. The germline V and J ends were trimmed by 2 bases and 8 bases, with 15 bases remaining between them. Germline values: CDR1 SEHNR, CDR2 FQNEAQ (reference sequence). The CDR3 here is CASSLFSGEAEAFF. For the CDR3, the DNA is TGTGCCAGCAGCTTATTCTCGGGAGAAGCCGAAGCTTTCTTT.

The rearrangement links TRBV27 to TRBJ1-5, with TRBD1 matching over 12 bases. Per germline, CDR1 MNHEY and CDR2 SMNVEV (reference sequence). The V gene end was trimmed by 3 bases and the J gene end by 0 bases; junction bases not matched to a gene: 9. The length of the CDR3 is 19 residues. CDR3 protein: CASSLGTGGRRYSNQPQHF. Written as DNA, the CDR3 is TGTGCCAGCAGTTTGGGGACAGGGGGCCGGAGGTATAGCAATCAGCCCCAGCATTTT.

The rearrangement joins TRBV7-9 to TRBJ2-7; D ambiguous. This CDR3 contains 13 residues. The V end lost 7 bases, the J end lost 1 base, and 11 bases lay between the germline ends. CDR1 is SEHNR, CDR2 FQNEAQ, per germline (reference sequence). CDR3 region: CASNRPESYEQYF. In DNA form, the CDR3 reads TGTGCCAGCAACCGTCCAGAATCCTACGAGCAGTACTTC.

The chain links TRBV9 to TRBJ1-2; D unclear. The CDR3 spans 13 residues. The ends were cut back, 0 bases at V and 3 bases at J, with 6 bases in the middle. Germline assignment: CDR1 SGDLS and CDR2 YYNGEE. CDR3 bases: TGTGCCAGCAGCGTAGAAGCATACTATGGCTACACCTTC. It codes for CASSVEAYYGYTF.

This chain connects TRBV7-2 to TRBJ2-1, with 10 nucleotides matching TRBD2. V shed 5 bases and J 7 bases; nucleotides not matched to a gene: 14. The CDR3 extends over 17 amino acids. CDR1 is SGHTA, CDR2 FQGNSA, per germline. DNA of the CDR3: TGTGCCAGCAGCGTCGAAGGAGCGGGGGGGCCGAGAAATGAGCAGTTCTTC. Encoded protein: CASSVEGAGGPRNEQFF. Supplemented by reference TRBV7-2 and TRBJ2-1, the full variable domain reads GAGVSQSPSNKVTEKGKDVELRCDPISGHTALYWYRQSLGQGLEFLIYFQGNSAPDKSGLPSDRFSAERTGGSVSTLTIQRTQQEDSAVYLCASSVEGAGGPRNEQFFGPGTRLTVL.

Only one count was recorded for this clone. This sequence joins TRBV24-1 and TRBJ1-5, with 7 bases aligning to TRBD1. This CDR3 has 15 amino acids. V lost 8 bases and J lost 3; bases outside the gene matches: 9. Germline V gene lookup returns CDR1 KGHDR and CDR2 SFDVKD. CDR3 sequence reads: CATITGQKFNQPQHF. The CDR3 DNA sequence: TGTGCCACCATCACGGGACAGAAGTTCAATCAGCCCCAGCATTTT.

In its sample, this clone was seen once. The V gene is TRBV3-1 (or the pseudogene TRBV3-2), the J gene TRBJ2-5; the D gene is possibly TRBD1 (6 bases). The V and J ends lost 3 bases and 2 bases respectively, with 10 bases between them. The germline CDR1 and CDR2 sequences are LGHDT and YNNKEL (reference sequence). This CDR3 has 14 amino acids. CDR3 in DNA: TGTGCCAGCAGCCAGGTCAGGGGACAAGAGACCCAGTACTTC. Protein sequence: CASSQVRGQETQYF.

In the case of this clone: Other DNA sequences from this sample encode an identical CDR3 as well. V is TRBV5-1 and J is TRBJ2-7, with D maybe TRBD2 (7 bases). This CDR3 contains 14 residues. Deletions cut 4 bases from V and 2 bases from J, with 13 bases between. Germline V gene data show CDR1 as SGHRS and CDR2 as YFSETQ. This chain's CDR3 is CASSPGGGTYEQYF. Here the CDR3 DNA reads TGCGCCAGCAGCCCCGGCGGGGGCACCTACGAGCAGTACTTC.